This T cell receptor beta chain was identified during a study of T cells in Graves' hyperthyroidism and ophthalmopathy. This clonotype was picked up many times. Germline CDR1 reads MDHEN; CDR2 reads SYDVKM. The CDR3 has 13 residues. V was pared by 7 bases and J by 10 bases, with 18 bases between. Amplification of TCR beta CDR3 regions was performed using RNA transcripts as template. HTBI primers were used for first-round RT-PCR of the TCR CDR3. TCRdb analysed the multiplex PCR reads with MiXCR anew, one entry per CDR3 protein. The sample lists around 390,000 distinct CDR3 sequences; roughly 15% were seen once.

Sequenced sample: blood. The V gene is TRBV28, the J gene TRBJ2-3; no definite D call. This clonotype was sampled from a woman aged 25 to 39 with Graves' ophthalmopathy. CDR3 amino acids: CASTSPLMLSQYF. DNA for the CDR3: TGTGCCAGCACCTCCCCGCTGATGTTGTCGCAGTATTTT.